These 20 T cell receptor beta chains came from one sample sequenced in a study of T cells in Graves' hyperthyroidism and ophthalmopathy (dated by TCRdb to about 2019). Preparation of the library involved multiplex PCR. Sequencing took place on an Illumina HiSeq 2000. The TCR beta CDR3 regions were amplified from RNA transcripts. The first round of RT-PCR for the TCR CDR3 was performed with the HTBI primer set and the Qiagen OneStep RT-PCR kit. TCRdb reworked the public reads: Q25 trimming with fastp, MiXCR clone assembly, productive beta chains retained. When rows share a CDR3 protein, they turn into one entry using the most common DNA and genes. This sample comprises some 600,000 distinct CDR3 sequences, approximately 15% of them detected only once. The ten most abundant clones make up about 5.8% of the sample. The sequenced sample was blood. The source is a young woman with Graves' hyperthyroidism that later progressed to Graves' ophthalmopathy.

V gene TRBV27 combines with J gene TRBJ2-2; unclear D gene. Trimming stripped 2 bases from V and 1 base from J, with 5 bases between. In germline, CDR1 is MNHEY, CDR2 SMNVEV (reference sequence). CDR3 length equals 14 residues. CDR3 in DNA: TGTGCCAGCAGTTTAAAGGGGAACACCGGGGAGCTGTTTTTT. It yields the protein CASSLKGNTGELFF.

This clonotype turned up a few times. V usage is TRBV29-1 and J usage is TRBJ2-1; 11 positions agree with TRBD2. The CDR3 runs 15 residues. V trimming: 1 base; J trimming: 6 bases; junction bases outside the gene matches: 5. In germline, CDR1 is SQVTM, CDR2 ANQGSEA. The CDR3 region has the DNA TGCAGCGTTGAAGCCACTAGCGGGAGACCCAATGAGCAGTTCTTC. This gives the protein CSVEATSGRPNEQFF.

This clonotype was seen ten or more times. The rearrangement joins TRBV6-6 to TRBJ1-1; D gene unclear. The V end lost 0 bases, the J end lost 0 bases, and 11 bases lay between the germline ends. The CDR3 runs 16 residues. CDR1 is MNHNY, CDR2 SVGAGI, per germline (reference sequence). For the CDR3, the DNA is TGTGCCAGCAGTTACTCCCCCGCACCCATGAACACTGAAGCTTTCTTT. This sequence encodes CASSYSPAPMNTEAFF.

This clonotype was observed at least ten times. V and J are TRBV6-2 or TRBV6-3 and TRBJ1-1; 7 bases are a match to TRBD1. J gave up 4 bases and V 4 bases, and 9 bases lay outside the gene matches. CDR1 and CDR2 (germline): MNHEY, SVGEGT. CDR3 length equals 15 residues. The CDR3 reads CASSLYRGAATEAFF. DNA for the CDR3: TGTGCCAGCAGTTTATACAGGGGTGCGGCCACTGAAGCTTTCTTT.

This clonotype was seen ten or more times. The chain couples TRBV30 to TRBJ1-1; unclear D gene. Trimming removed 2 bases from V and 7 bases from J, with 8 bases in between. The CDR3 consists of 11 residues. Germline assignment: CDR1 GTSNPN and CDR2 SVGIG (reference sequence). Here the CDR3 reads CAWSREGEAFF. The CDR3 DNA reads as TGTGCCTGGAGTAGGGAGGGTGAAGCTTTCTTT. The variable domain in full, with the rest retrieved from reference TRBV30 and TRBJ1-1, is SQTIHQWPATLVQPVGSPLSLECTVEGTSNPNLYWYRQAAGRGLQLLFYSVGIGQISSEVPQNLSASRPQDRQFILSSKKLLLSDSGFYLCAWSREGEAFFGQGTRLTVV.

This clonotype turned up a few times. The rearrangement uses TRBV3-1 and TRBJ2-2, with 8 bases aligning to TRBD1. The J segment lost 6 bases and the V segment lost 4 bases, leaving 7 bases of the junction unmatched. CDR1 is LGHDT, CDR2 YNNKEL, per germline (reference sequence). The CDR3 consists of 15 residues. The CDR3 region has the DNA TGTGCCAGCAGCCCCCCCCGGACAGGGCCCGGGGAGCTGTTTTTT. This gives the protein CASSPPRTGPGELFF.

Here the CDR3 reads CAWSIQQETQYF. The CDR3 nucleotides are TGTGCCTGGAGTATCCAGCAAGAGACCCAGTACTTC. The chain couples TRBV30 to TRBJ2-5; D is unresolved. Trimming pared 2 bases from V and 2 bases from J, leaving 6 bases between. This CDR3 is built from 12 residues. Germline CDR1 is GTSNPN and CDR2 is SVGIG (reference sequence).

The CDR3 DNA reads TGTGCCAGCAACCCAGGGGGCAGCTATGGCTACACCTTC. Residues: CASNPGGSYGYTF. The chain couples TRBV6-1 to TRBJ1-2; 8 bases match TRBD1. V shed 7 bases and J 4 bases; nucleotides not matched to a gene: 5. Germline CDR1 reads MNHNS; CDR2 reads SASEGT. The CDR3 has 13 residues.

This clonotype was found many times. The chain employs TRBV6-1 and TRBJ2-3; D is ambiguous. The CDR3 length is 12 residues. V lost 2 bases and J lost 5, with 5 bases in between. Germline V gene lookup returns CDR1 MNHNS and CDR2 SASEGT. CDR3 in amino acids: CASSEIRDTQYF. The CDR3 nucleotides are TGTGCCAGCAGTGAAATTCGAGATACGCAGTATTTT.

Turning to this clonotype: Germline is not matched at one junction end, which may reflect a read error. This chain uses TRBV24-1 with TRBJ2-3, with D possibly matching TRBD1 (5 bases). Germline lookup yields CDR1 KGHDR and CDR2 SFDVKD. The CDR3 loop spans 13 amino acids. CDR3: CATATDSTVTQYF. The CDR3 coding sequence is TGTGCCACCGCCACTGACAGCACAGTTACGCAGTATTTT.

The rearrangement links TRBV10-3 to TRBJ1-2; D not resolved. Germline-derived CDR1 and CDR2 are ENHRY and SYGVKD. The CDR3 loop spans 13 amino acids. Trimming removed 0 bases at V and 6 bases at J, with 8 bases between. The DNA for the CDR3 is TGTGCCATCAGTGAGTCGATGGGTAATGGCTACACCTTC. Its translation is CAISESMGNGYTF.

This clonotype showed up just a few times. The rearrangement uses TRBV20-1 and TRBJ2-3; D unresolved. From germline, CDR1 is DFQATT and CDR2 SNEGSKA (reference sequence). The V end lost 5 bases, the J end lost 3 bases, and 6 bases lay between the germline ends. This CDR3 region has 11 residues. This chain's CDR3 is CSALGTDTQYF. The CDR3 DNA sequence: TGCAGTGCTTTGGGGACAGATACGCAGTATTTT.

This clonotype was observed many times. This sequence joins TRBV7-2 and TRBJ1-1; 7 bases line up with TRBD1. V was clipped by 5 bases and J by 9 bases; unmatched bases: 9. Looked up from germline, CDR1 is SGHTA and CDR2 is FQGNSA. The CDR3 length is 13 residues. Here the CDR3 reads CASSGDRVAKAFF. CDR3 DNA sequence: TGTGCCAGCAGCGGCGACAGGGTTGCTAAAGCTTTCTTT.

This clonotype was observed a handful of times. The chain combines TRBV18 with TRBJ1-1; D is undetermined. Germline loops: CDR1 KGHSH, CDR2 LQKENI. This CDR3 contains 14 residues. The germline V and J ends were trimmed by 3 bases and 3 bases, with 11 bases remaining between them. CDR3 protein: CASSPSPRYTEAFF. The CDR3 region has the DNA TGTGCCAGCTCACCTTCTCCCCGATACACTGAAGCTTTCTTT.

A word on this clonotype: A clone one base away is much larger, so this may be a read error. The chain uses TRBV4-2 and TRBJ2-7; D is unresolved. Germline V gene data show CDR1 as LGHNA and CDR2 as YNFKEQ. This CDR3 comprises 15 residues. The CDR3 loop reads CASSQDSASGYERYF. DNA of the CDR3: TGTGCCAGCAGCCAAGACTCCGCGTCGGGCTACGAGCGGTACTTC.

This clonotype occurred many times. The chain couples TRBV10-3 to TRBJ1-2; 8 bases align to TRBD1. The CDR3 has 14 amino acids. The V gene's germline CDR1 is ENHRY and CDR2 SYGVKD. J lost 3 bases, V lost 6 bases, and 6 bases had no gene match. CDR3 coding DNA: TGTGCCATCAGGATGGGACAGGCCGACTATGGCTACACCTTC. This translates into CAIRMGQADYGYTF.

This clonotype was counted many times. The genes are TRBV12-3 or TRBV12-4 and TRBJ2-7; D might be TRBD1 (6 bases). The CDR3 contains 14 residues. Trimming took 3 bases from V and 5 from J, leaving 14 bases between them. The CDR3 nucleotides read TGTGCCAGCAGTTTGATGGGACAAACGAACGAGCAGTACTTC. Amino acid sequence: CASSLMGQTNEQYF.

There are many counts of this clonotype. The genes are TRBV11-2 and TRBJ2-7; TRBD2 matches 10 bases. This CDR3 has 16 amino acids. Per the germline V gene, CDR1 is SGHAT and CDR2 is FQNNGV. Unmatched junction bases numbered 10, after V lost 4 bases and J lost 4 bases. CDR3 sequence reads: CASSWDQAGGPYEQYF. The DNA for the CDR3 is TGTGCCAGCAGCTGGGACCAAGCGGGAGGGCCTTACGAGCAGTACTTC.

This clonotype was observed a few times. The V gene is TRBV19, the J gene TRBJ1-1; D remains unclear. Trimming took off 4 bases at V and 1 base at J, with 7 bases between the two ends. The germline gives CDR1 LNHDA, CDR2 SQIVND (reference sequence). CDR3 size: 13 residues. The CDR3 DNA sequence: TGTGCCAGTAGTAGGTTGACGAACACTGAAGCTTTCTTT. It translates to CASSRLTNTEAFF.

For this clonotype: Possible read error: a much larger clone is one base away. The final CDR3 position lacks the conserved phenylalanine or tryptophan, pointing to a likely read error. The chain joins TRBV28 to TRBJ1-3; maybe TRBD1 (6 bases). Germline V lookup: CDR1 MDHEN, CDR2 SYDVKM. The CDR3 spans 14 residues. Between the trimmed V and J ends, which lost 11 bases and 4 bases, there was a span of 18 bases. The CDR3 DNA follows: TGTGCCTCACACAGGGCCAGGGGAGGAAACACCATATATCTT. It codes for CASHRARGGNTIYL.